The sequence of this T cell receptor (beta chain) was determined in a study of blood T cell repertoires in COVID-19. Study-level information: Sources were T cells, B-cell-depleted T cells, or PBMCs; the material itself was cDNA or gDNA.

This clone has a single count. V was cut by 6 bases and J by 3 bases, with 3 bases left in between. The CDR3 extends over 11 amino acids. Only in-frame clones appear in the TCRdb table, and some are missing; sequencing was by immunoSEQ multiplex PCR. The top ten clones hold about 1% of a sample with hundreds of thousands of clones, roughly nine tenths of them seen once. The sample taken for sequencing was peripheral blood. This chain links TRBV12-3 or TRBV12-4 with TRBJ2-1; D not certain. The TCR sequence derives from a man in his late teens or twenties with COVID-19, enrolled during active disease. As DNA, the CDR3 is TGTGCCAGCAGCTACTACAATGAGCAGTTCTTC. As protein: CASSYYNEQFF.